This passage covers 28 T cell receptor beta chains from one sample sequenced in a study of early T cells in non-severe SARS-CoV-2 infection. TCRdb used MiXCR to reprocess the 5' RACE reads, holding one entry per CDR3 protein. The sample consists of around 84,000 distinct CDR3 sequences, approximately 15% of them appearing once. The sequenced sample consisted of whole blood. Receptors originate from an adult who was a healthcare worker with PCR-confirmed SARS-CoV-2 infection or an uninfected control (not recorded which).

This chain connects TRBV5-1 to TRBJ1-1; D perhaps matches TRBD1 (6 bases). V was cut by 7 bases and J by 4 bases, with 17 bases left in between. The CDR3 covers 14 residues. The germline gives CDR1 SGHRS, CDR2 YFSETQ. The CDR3 region has the DNA TGCGCCAGCTCAGGGGCCGGGGGGAGCACTGAAGCTTTCTTT. Translated, it gives CASSGAGGSTEAFF. Full variable domain (missing parts from reference TRBV5-1 and TRBJ1-1): KAGVTQTPRYLIKTRGQQVTLSCSPISGHRSVSWYQQTPGQGLQFLFEYFSETQRNKGNFPGRFSGRQFSNSRSEMNVSTLELGDSALYLCASSGAGGSTEAFFGQGTRLTVV.

The chain combines TRBV6-5 with TRBJ1-5; D possibly corresponds to TRBD1 (5 bases). With 5 bases removed from V and 2 bases from J, the gap between germline ends came to 10 bases. CDR1 and CDR2 from the germline V gene are MNHEY and SVGAGI. The CDR3 is 14 amino acids. The CDR3 nucleotides are TGTGCCAGCAGTAGCGGGGGGGGCAATCAGCCCCAGCATTTT. Translating gives CASSSGGGNQPQHF.

The chain uses TRBV5-6 and TRBJ2-6; D is perhaps TRBD1 (6 bases). The germline V gene has CDR1 SGHDT and CDR2 YYEEEE. The CDR3 covers 16 residues. Trimming pared 2 bases from V and 2 bases from J, leaving 11 bases between. The CDR3 region is CASSFTGTPGANVLTF. Here the CDR3 DNA reads TGTGCCAGCAGCTTTACAGGGACCCCTGGGGCCAACGTCCTGACTTTC.

This clonotype was observed many times. Here the CDR3 DNA reads TGTGCCAGCAGTTTAGAGGGGGAAGCGGAAAAACTGTTTTTT. It codes for CASSLEGEAEKLFF. V usage is TRBV12-3 or TRBV12-4 and J usage is TRBJ1-4; TRBD1 is a possible D gene (6 bases). The CDR3 runs to 14 residues. Trimming removed 1 base from V and 8 bases from J, with 11 bases in between.

This sequence joins TRBV6-2 or TRBV6-3 and TRBJ1-2; TRBD1 matches 7 bases. Germline V lookup: CDR1 MNHEY, CDR2 SVGEGT. The CDR3 is 12 residues long. The V and J ends lost 7 bases and 8 bases, in that order; junction bases with no gene match: 7. CDR3 in amino acids: CASNHRGMGYTF. The DNA of the CDR3 is TGTGCCAGCAACCACAGGGGAATGGGCTACACCTTC.

This clonotype was counted ten times or more. The rearrangement uses TRBV20-1 and TRBJ1-1; a weak D match, TRBD1 (6 bases). V dropped 1 base and J dropped 0 bases, with 9 bases sitting between them. The CDR3 covers 14 residues. CDR1 is DFQATT, CDR2 SNEGSKA, per germline (reference sequence). CDR3 protein: CSARAGTMNTEAFF. The CDR3 DNA follows: TGCAGTGCTAGAGCAGGGACAATGAACACTGAAGCTTTCTTT.

This clonotype was seen a few times. This sequence joins TRBV5-1 and TRBJ2-2, with 10 bases fitting TRBD2. The CDR3 length is 16 residues. Germline loops: CDR1 SGHRS, CDR2 YFSETQ. The V segment lost 7 bases and the J segment 4 bases; nucleotides outside the gene matches: 10. DNA for the CDR3: TGCGCCAGCCCCGATAGGACTAGCGGTCCCACCGGGGAGCTGTTTTTT. Amino acids: CASPDRTSGPTGELFF.

This clonotype appeared a few times. The gene calls are TRBV7-6 and TRBJ2-2; 10 bases fit TRBD2. CDR3 length: 16 residues. Germline V gene data show CDR1 as SGHVS and CDR2 as FNYEAQ. V shed 5 bases and J 0 bases; nucleotides not matched to a gene: 3. The CDR3 region has the DNA TGTGCCAGCAGCCTACTAGCGGGGTCGAACACCGGGGAGCTGTTTTTT. It encodes CASSLLAGSNTGELFF.

The V gene is TRBV7-9, the J gene TRBJ2-7; possible D gene TRBD1, 5 bases. CDR1 SEHNR and CDR2 FQNEAQ come from the germline V gene (reference sequence). V gave up 4 bases and J gave up 6 bases, with 10 bases separating them. The CDR3 runs to 12 residues. Here the CDR3 reads CASSSGAVEQYF. Here the CDR3 DNA reads TGTGCCAGCAGCTCTGGGGCGGTCGAGCAGTACTTC. The full variable domain, rest sourced from reference TRBV7-9 and TRBJ2-7, is DTGVSQNPRHKITKRGQNVTFRCDPISEHNRLYWYRQTLGQGPEFLTYFQNEAQLEKSRLLSDRFSAERPKGSFSTLEIQRTEQGDSAMYLCASSSGAVEQYFGPGTRLTVT.

This clonotype turned up a few times. This chain joins TRBV5-4 and TRBJ1-4; D remains ambiguous. V shed 1 base and J shed 4 bases, with 11 bases lying between them. This CDR3 is 15 amino acids long. Per germline, CDR1 SGHNT and CDR2 YYREEE (reference sequence). CDR3 nucleotides: TGTGCCAGCAGCTTGAATCCCGAGGTTAATGAAAAACTGTTTTTT. Translating it yields CASSLNPEVNEKLFF.

This clonotype has more than one count but fewer than ten. This chain joins TRBV5-1 and TRBJ2-7; tentative D call: TRBD2 (6 bases). V was pared by 3 bases and J by 4 bases, with 11 bases between. Germline assignment: CDR1 SGHRS and CDR2 YFSETQ. This CDR3 has 13 amino acids. The DNA for the CDR3 is TGCGCCAGCAGCTCGTCAGGACTATACGAGCAGTACTTC. It specifies CASSSSGLYEQYF.

The CDR3 reads CASSPDSTEQYF. The CDR3, as DNA: TGTGCCAGCAGCCCCGACAGCACCGAGCAGTACTTC. The chain combines TRBV6-6 with TRBJ2-7, with TRBD1 as a possible D gene (5 bases). This CDR3 has 12 amino acids. Germline V gene lookup returns CDR1 MNHNY and CDR2 SVGAGI (reference sequence). Trimming shortened V by 6 bases and J by 6 bases, and 12 bases separated the two germline ends.

This clonotype was picked up a small number of times. V is TRBV12-3 or TRBV12-4 and J is TRBJ2-7; D unresolved. CDR3 length: 12 residues. The V gene lost 6 bases and the J gene lost 1 base, with 7 bases spanning the gap. CDR3 protein: CASSGNSYEQYF. For the CDR3, the DNA is TGTGCCAGCAGCGGAAATTCCTACGAGCAGTACTTC.

CDR3 loop: CASSLQGGQPQHF. CDR3 sequence (DNA): TGTGCCAGCAGCTTGCAGGGTGGTCAGCCCCAGCATTTT. The chain links TRBV5-6 to TRBJ1-5, with D tentatively TRBD1 (5 bases). This CDR3 has 13 residues. The V gene's germline CDR1 is SGHDT and CDR2 YYEEEE. V shed 1 base and J shed 6 bases, with 8 bases lying between them.

This clonotype was detected only a few times. V usage is TRBV11-2 and J usage is TRBJ2-7, with 10 bases aligning to TRBD2. This CDR3 region has 15 residues. Per the germline V gene, CDR1 is SGHAT and CDR2 is FQNNGV. J lost 3 bases, V lost 4 bases, and 6 bases had no gene match. The CDR3 here is CASSWGPSGSYEQYF. Written as DNA, the CDR3 is TGTGCCAGCAGCTGGGGTCCTAGCGGGAGCTACGAGCAGTACTTC.

The table lists this clonotype with many counts. The chain combines TRBV7-9 with TRBJ1-5, with a weak D call TRBD1 (5 bases). With 8 bases removed from V and 9 bases from J, the gap between germline ends came to 11 bases. The CDR3 contains 11 residues. The V gene's germline CDR1 is SEHNR and CDR2 FQNEAQ (reference sequence). DNA of the CDR3: TGTGCCAGCGGCAGTGGGGGGCCCCAGCATTTT. Encoded protein: CASGSGGPQHF. Full variable domain (outside the CDR3, taken from reference TRBV7-9 and TRBJ1-5): DTGVSQNPRHKITKRGQNVTFRCDPISEHNRLYWYRQTLGQGPEFLTYFQNEAQLEKSRLLSDRFSAERPKGSFSTLEIQRTEQGDSAMYLCASGSGGPQHFGDGTRLSIL.

V is TRBV20-1 and J is TRBJ1-1; weak D call: TRBD1 (5 bases). V was clipped by 0 bases and J by 0 bases, with 11 bases between them. The CDR3 sequence is 15 residues long. The germline gives CDR1 DFQATT, CDR2 SNEGSKA (reference sequence). CDR3 in amino acids: CSAREGGAVNTEAFF. The CDR3 bases are TGCAGTGCTAGAGAAGGCGGGGCCGTGAACACTGAAGCTTTCTTT.

The chain recombines TRBV29-1 with TRBJ2-3, with TRBD1 as a possible D gene (6 bases). Trimming took 6 bases from V and 2 from J, leaving 18 bases between them. CDR1 and CDR2 from the germline V gene are SQVTM and ANQGSEA. This CDR3 spans 15 amino acids. In nucleotides, the CDR3 is TGCAGCGTGGGTCAACAGGGTAGTGTCACAGATACGCAGTATTTT. Protein product: CSVGQQGSVTDTQYF.

This clonotype was picked up many times. V gene TRBV20-1 combines with J gene TRBJ2-7, with D possibly called TRBD1 or TRBD2 (5 bases each). The V end lost 1 base, the J end lost 2 bases, and 12 bases lay between the germline ends. CDR3 length: 14 amino acids. CDR1 and CDR2 from the germline V gene are DFQATT and SNEGSKA (reference sequence). The CDR3 DNA is TGCAGTGCTAGAGTTGAGGGGTATACCTACGAGCAGTACTTC. Translation: CSARVEGYTYEQYF.

This clonotype was counted a few times. J is TRBJ2-7 and V is TRBV19, with 10 bases identical to TRBD2. Germline values: CDR1 LNHDA, CDR2 SQIVND (reference sequence). Losses at the gene ends were 5 bases for V and 1 base for J; bases not matched to a gene: 5. The CDR3 length is 15 residues. CDR3 bases: TGTGCCAGTAGTTGGTCTAGCGGGAGTTCCTACGAGCAGTACTTC. Amino acid sequence: CASSWSSGSSYEQYF.

The gene calls are TRBV12-3 or TRBV12-4 and TRBJ2-7; D ambiguous. V lost 6 bases to trimming and J lost 7 bases, with 13 bases between them. The CDR3 has 12 residues. The CDR3 nucleotides read TGTGCCAGCAGCTCCATGACCCGGGAGCAGTACTTC. Translated, it gives CASSSMTREQYF.

This clonotype was seen only a few times. This sequence joins TRBV3-1 and TRBJ2-7; D gene ambiguous. This CDR3 contains 15 residues. The V end was cut by 0 bases, the J end by 3 bases, with 12 bases between. The germline V gene has CDR1 LGHDT and CDR2 YNNKEL (reference sequence). The CDR3 here is CASSQDIGGVYEQYF. CDR3 coding DNA: TGTGCCAGCAGCCAAGATATCGGCGGAGTCTACGAGCAGTACTTC.

This clonotype appeared a few times. The rearrangement links TRBV29-1 to TRBJ2-1, with 14 nucleotides matching TRBD2. Germline trimming cut 5 bases from V and 0 bases from J; bases unmatched to any gene: 6. CDR3 length: 17 residues. Germline CDR1 is SQVTM and CDR2 is ANQGSEA. Written as DNA, the CDR3 is TGCAGCGTTTCCGGGACTAGCGGGAGCAGCTCCTACAATGAGCAGTTCTTC. Protein: CSVSGTSGSSSYNEQFF.

This clonotype was counted at least ten times. The rearrangement uses TRBV6-5 and TRBJ2-2; 11 bases line up with TRBD1. The germline gives CDR1 MNHEY, CDR2 SVGAGI. CDR3 length: 18 residues. J was trimmed by 1 base and V by 6 bases; bases with no gene match: 10. The CDR3 DNA reads TGTGCCAGCAGACACTTGCGGACAGGGGGCGAGAACACCGGGGAGCTGTTTTTT. Its translation is CASRHLRTGGENTGELFF.

This clonotype was counted a few times. This chain joins TRBV28 and TRBJ2-7, with D maybe TRBD1 (5 bases). V was shortened by 3 bases and J by 6 bases, with 12 bases between the two germline ends. Germline V gene sequence: CDR1 MDHEN, CDR2 SYDVKM. The CDR3 runs to 13 residues. The CDR3 DNA sequence: TGTGCCAGCAGTTTGGGGCCCCGGAGCGAGCAGTACTTC. Translating gives CASSLGPRSEQYF.

This clonotype was detected only a few times. The chain couples TRBV3-1 to TRBJ2-1; 7 bases fit TRBD2. The CDR3 contains 16 residues. V lost 1 base and J lost 1; bases outside the gene matches: 4. From germline, CDR1 is LGHDT and CDR2 YNNKEL (reference sequence). CDR3 in DNA: TGTGCCAGCAGCCAAGCTACGGGGGGATCCTACAATGAGCAGTTCTTC. Translating it yields CASSQATGGSYNEQFF.

This clonotype was seen many times. The chain couples TRBV7-3 to TRBJ2-5; D not certain. V was trimmed by 5 bases and J by 5 bases, leaving 12 bases between them. Germline V CDR1 and CDR2: SGHTA, FQGTGA. The CDR3 is made up of 13 amino acids. The CDR3 loop is CASSPSLGETQYF. In DNA form, the CDR3 reads TGTGCCAGCAGCCCGTCCCTAGGGGAGACCCAGTACTTC.

This clonotype was picked up a small number of times. The chain joins TRBV19 to TRBJ1-4; no definite D call. Deletions cut 8 bases from V and 5 bases from J, with 15 bases between. This CDR3 contains 14 residues. Germline V gives CDR1 LNHDA, CDR2 SQIVND (reference sequence). The CDR3, as DNA: TGTGCCAGTCATGATGGTCCGGGGAATGAAAAACTGTTTTTT. Protein sequence: CASHDGPGNEKLFF.